This entry lists 12 T cell receptor beta chains sequenced from one sample in a study of neurological immune-mediated disorders. TCRdb independently ran MiXCR on the 5' RACE reads; one entry per CDR3 protein. The sample lists roughly 56,000 distinct CDR3 sequences, 3% to 3.5% occurring once. Sequenced: PBMCs. The source of these receptors is a woman in her sixties or seventies with multiple sclerosis.

This clonotype appeared many times. This chain connects TRBV29-1 to TRBJ1-5; unclear D gene. CDR3 size: 13 residues. V was trimmed by 4 bases and J by 4 bases, leaving 11 bases between them. CDR1 is SQVTM, CDR2 ANQGSEA, per germline. The CDR3 here is CSVVNGANQPQHF. DNA of the CDR3: TGCAGCGTTGTCAATGGCGCGAATCAGCCCCAGCATTTT.

This clonotype was counted ten times or more. J is TRBJ1-2 and V is TRBV6-1, with 7 nucleotides matching TRBD1. CDR3 length equals 12 residues. With V trimmed by 6 bases and J by 2 bases, 0 bases remained unmatched. Germline CDR1 MNHNS, CDR2 SASEGT. The CDR3 sequence is CASRGQNYGYTF. The DNA of the CDR3 is TGTGCCAGCAGGGGACAGAACTATGGCTACACCTTC.

At least ten counts were recorded for this clonotype. V gene TRBV19 combines with J gene TRBJ2-1; D possibly corresponds to TRBD2 (7 bases). Germline CDR1 reads LNHDA; CDR2 reads SQIVND (reference sequence). Trimming removed 5 bases from V and 9 bases from J, with 17 bases in between. This CDR3 comprises 14 residues. For the CDR3, the DNA is TGTGCCAGTAGTTTCGGGGGGCTAGGCTTTGAGCAGTTCTTC. Protein: CASSFGGLGFEQFF. Full variable domain (rest looked up from reference TRBV19 and TRBJ2-1): DGGITQSPKYLFRKEGQNVTLSCEQNLNHDAMYWYRQDPGQGLRLIYYSQIVNDFQKGDIAEGYSVSREKKESFPLTVTSAQKNPTAFYLCASSFGGLGFEQFFGPGTRLTVL.

The chain recombines TRBV20-1 with TRBJ2-7; possible D gene TRBD2, 6 bases. The V end lost 8 bases, the J end lost 9 bases, and 20 bases lay between the germline ends. CDR3 size: 12 residues. The V gene's germline CDR1 is DFQATT and CDR2 SNEGSKA (reference sequence). The CDR3 protein is CSSSRGLQAQYF. In DNA, the CDR3 is TGCAGTTCAAGTCGGGGACTCCAAGCGCAGTACTTC.

This clonotype was observed at least ten times. In DNA, the CDR3 is TGTGCCAGCAAGACAGGGAACACTGAAGCTTTCTTT. Translating it yields CASKTGNTEAFF. This rearrangement joins TRBV21-1 to TRBJ1-1; the table's D gene call, TRBD1, was not cross checked with the DNA. TRBV21-1 is assigned pseudogene status. The CDR3 is made up of 12 amino acids.

This clonotype was found many times. The chain is built from TRBV9 and TRBJ2-5; 7 positions agree with TRBD2. This CDR3 spans 14 amino acids. Germline V gene sequence: CDR1 SGDLS, CDR2 YYNGEE. With 3 bases clipped from V and 5 bases from J, the junction kept 7 bases outside the gene matches. This CDR3 reads CASSGGGWKETQYF. For the CDR3, the DNA is TGTGCCAGCAGCGGCGGGGGTTGGAAGGAGACCCAGTACTTC. Complete variable domain (other parts from reference TRBV9 and TRBJ2-5): DSGVTQTPKHLITATGQRVTLRCSPRSGDLSVYWYQQSLDQGLQFLIQYYNGEERAKGNILERFSAQQFPDLHSELNLSSLELGDSALYFCASSGGGWKETQYFGPGTRLLVL.

This clonotype was recorded many times. The chain recombines TRBV7-9 with TRBJ2-7; tentatively, D is TRBD1 (6 bases). The CDR3 runs 14 residues. CDR1 and CDR2 (germline): SEHNR, FQNEAQ (reference sequence). V was cut by 3 bases and J by 4 bases, with 13 bases left in between. The CDR3 loop is CASSFRDTLYEQYF. CDR3 sequence (DNA): TGTGCCAGCAGCTTCCGGGACACACTTTACGAGCAGTACTTC.

This clonotype occurred many times. CDR3 DNA: TGCGCCAGCAGCTTGGCACCCTATTCCGGGACAGGGGGCCTTCGGGCTTTCTTT. Amino acid sequence: CASSLAPYSGTGGLRAFF. V gene TRBV5-1 combines with J gene TRBJ1-1; 12 bases map to TRBD1. CDR3 size: 18 residues. V lost 0 bases to trimming and J lost 11 bases; unmatched junction nucleotides: 17. Germline V gene data show CDR1 as SGHRS and CDR2 as YFSETQ.

A word on this clonotype: A much larger clone differs by one base, so this may be a read error. V usage is TRBV5-1 and J usage is TRBJ2-1; the D is unclear. Per germline, CDR1 SGHRS and CDR2 YFSETQ. This CDR3 spans 12 amino acids. The CDR3, as DNA: TGCGACAGCAGCTTGGCCGCCCGGGAGCAGTTCTTC. This sequence encodes CDSSLAAREQFF. The full variable domain, rest sourced from reference TRBV5-1 and TRBJ2-1, is KAGVTQTPRYLIKTRGQQVTLSCSPISGHRSVSWYQQTPGQGLQFLFEYFSETQRNKGNFPGRFSGRQFSNSRSEMNVSTLELGDSALYLCDSSLAAREQFFGPGTRLTVL.

Many counts were recorded for this clonotype. The chain couples TRBV20-1 to TRBJ1-5; maybe TRBD1 (5 bases). The CDR3 length is 13 residues. The V and J ends lost 8 bases and 1 base respectively, with 12 bases between them. The germline CDR1 and CDR2 sequences are DFQATT and SNEGSKA (reference sequence). Here the CDR3 reads CSQGVMSNQPQHF. In DNA form, the CDR3 reads TGCAGTCAGGGAGTTATGAGCAATCAGCCCCAGCATTTT.

This clonotype was found many times. In DNA form, the CDR3 reads TGTGCCACCAGCAGCGGGGCGATTATAGCCAAAAACATTCAGTACTTC. Amino acid sequence: CATSSGAIIAKNIQYF. This chain connects TRBV15 to TRBJ2-4; possibly TRBD1 or TRBD2 for D (5 bases each). V was pared by 3 bases and J by 0 bases, with 12 bases between. Germline V gene lookup returns CDR1 LNHNV and CDR2 YYDKDF (reference sequence). The CDR3 is 16 residues long.

This clonotype has ten or more counts. CDR3 loop: CSATPGGNYGYTF. The CDR3 bases are TGCAGTGCTACTCCGGGCGGGAACTATGGCTACACCTTC. V usage is TRBV20-1 and J usage is TRBJ1-2; D gene uncertain. Trimming removed 4 bases at V and 2 bases at J, with 11 bases between. This CDR3 has 13 amino acids. CDR1 DFQATT and CDR2 SNEGSKA come from the germline V gene (reference sequence).